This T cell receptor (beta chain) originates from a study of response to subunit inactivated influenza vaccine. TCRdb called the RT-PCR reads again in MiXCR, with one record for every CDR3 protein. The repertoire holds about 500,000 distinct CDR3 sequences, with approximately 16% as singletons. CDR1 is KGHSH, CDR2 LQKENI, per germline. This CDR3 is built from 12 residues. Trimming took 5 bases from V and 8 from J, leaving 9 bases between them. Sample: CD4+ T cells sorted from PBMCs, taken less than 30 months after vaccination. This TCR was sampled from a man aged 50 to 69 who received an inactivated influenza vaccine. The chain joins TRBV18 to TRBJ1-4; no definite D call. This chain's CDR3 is CASSEGGEKLFF. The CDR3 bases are TGTGCCAGCTCAGAAGGTGGAGAAAAACTGTTTTTT.